The source of this TCR beta chain is a study of T cells in Graves' hyperthyroidism and ophthalmopathy. Findings and caveats of the study: Separation of ophthalmopathy from stable hyperthyroidism was achieved by a 13 V-J model.

RNA transcripts provided the source from which TCR beta CDR3 regions were amplified. Carried out on the TCR CDR3, a first-round RT-PCR used the HTBI primer set. TCRdb fed the multiplex PCR reads into MiXCR, producing one record per CDR3 protein. The sample comprises 490,000 or so distinct CDR3 sequences, around a fifth of which are singletons, and under 55% rests with the top ten. This clonotype was picked up a small number of times. Its specificity is unknown. CDR3 length: 16 amino acids. After removal of 9 bases from V and 3 bases from J, the junction contained 7 bases not matched to a gene. Germline CDR1 and CDR2: SGHRS and YFSETQ.

Sequencing was carried out using blood. This sequence was found in a woman in her 70s with Graves' ophthalmopathy. This sequence joins TRBV5-1 and TRBJ2-2; 14 bases are a match to TRBD2. The CDR3 bases are TGCGCCACAAGACTAGCGGGAGGGCAGCACACCGGGGAGCTGTTTTTT. It encodes CATRLAGGQHTGELFF.